The rows below give T cell receptor beta chains drawn from one sample of a study of CD8 T cells in Susac syndrome. TCRdb reprocessed the immunoSEQ multiplex PCR reads with MiXCR, giving one entry per CDR3 protein. The data contain some 210,000 distinct CDR3 sequences, approximately 94% of them singletons. Specimen: CD4+ T cells from PBMCs. The receptors stem from a human donor with Susac syndrome. CDR3s include the opening cysteine and the closing phenylalanine or tryptophan. D genes are given only for firm matches. Only part of the rows carry a size: once, few, many, or a class if the clone is expanded.

CDR3nt: TGTGCCTGCAAGAAAGGGGGGGCCCAGCATTTT
CDR3aa: CACKKGGAQHF
abundance: -
j_gene: TRBJ1-5
d_gene: -
v_gene: TRBV30

CDR3nt: TGTGCCAGCAGTTACTCGAGGGGAGGGGAGTACTTC
CDR3aa: CASSYSRGGEYF
abundance: -
j_gene: TRBJ2-7
d_gene: TRBD2
v_gene: TRBV6-5

CDR3nt: TGTGCCTGGATAGGACAGGGGAGCAATCAGCCCCAGCATTTT
CDR3aa: CAWIGQGSNQPQHF
abundance: -
j_gene: TRBJ1-5
d_gene: TRBD1
v_gene: TRBV30

CDR3nt: TGTGCCGCGGAACAGGGTAATCGGAATTCACCCCTCCACTTT
CDR3aa: CAAEQGNRNSPLHF
abundance: -
j_gene: TRBJ1-6
d_gene: -
v_gene: TRBV30

CDR3nt: TGTGCCAGCAGCTTATCTGCTAAAGAGACCCAGTACTTC
CDR3aa: CASSLSAKETQYF
abundance: -
j_gene: TRBJ2-5
d_gene: -
v_gene: TRBV11-2

CDR3nt: TGCGCCAGCAGCCAAGCAACTAGCGGGGGGACCAGCGCCGGGGAGCTGTTTTTT
CDR3aa: CASSQATSGGTSAGELFF
abundance: -
j_gene: TRBJ2-2
d_gene: TRBD2
v_gene: TRBV4-3

CDR3nt: TGTGCCTGGAGTGTACGGCTCCCGGGGGCCAAAAACATTCAGTACTTC
CDR3aa: CAWSVRLPGAKNIQYF
abundance: -
j_gene: TRBJ2-4
d_gene: -
v_gene: TRBV30

CDR3nt: TGCAGTGCAACCACAGGCATACACACTGAAGCTTTCTTT
CDR3aa: CSATTGIHTEAFF
abundance: -
j_gene: TRBJ1-1
d_gene: -
v_gene: TRBV20-1

CDR3nt: TGTGCCAGCAGTCCTACGGGCCCGCCGAATGGAAACACCATATATTTT
CDR3aa: CASSPTGPPNGNTIYF
abundance: -
j_gene: TRBJ1-3
d_gene: -
v_gene: TRBV6-1

CDR3nt: TGTGCCAGCAGTCCCTCCAGGGGGAACACTGAAGCTTTCTTT
CDR3aa: CASSPSRGNTEAFF
abundance: -
j_gene: TRBJ1-1
d_gene: -
v_gene: TRBV6-5

CDR3nt: TGTGCCTGGAGTGCCACCTCTGGAAACACCATATATTTT
CDR3aa: CAWSATSGNTIYF
abundance: -
j_gene: TRBJ1-3
d_gene: -
v_gene: TRBV30

CDR3nt: TGTGCCAGCAGTCAAAGGGGACTAGCGGATTACAATGAGCAGTTCTTC
CDR3aa: CASSQRGLADYNEQFF
abundance: -
j_gene: TRBJ2-1
d_gene: TRBD2
v_gene: TRBV4-2

CDR3nt: TGTGCCAGCTCACCAACCGCGGGGGGGCTCAACGAGCAGTACTTC
CDR3aa: CASSPTAGGLNEQYF
abundance: -
j_gene: TRBJ2-7
d_gene: TRBD2
v_gene: TRBV18

CDR3nt: TGTGCCAGCAGTTCCAGACCCAGGGAAATCGAGCAGTACTTC
CDR3aa: CASSSRPREIEQYF
abundance: -
j_gene: TRBJ2-7
d_gene: -
v_gene: TRBV12-3/TRBV12-4

CDR3nt: TGTGCCTGGAGTGTACAAGGTTCTGGGGCCAACGTCCTGACTTTC
CDR3aa: CAWSVQGSGANVLTF
abundance: -
j_gene: TRBJ2-6
d_gene: -
v_gene: TRBV30

CDR3nt: TGTGCCTCCACCTTGTTGGGGACTGAAGCTTTCTTT
CDR3aa: CASTLLGTEAFF
abundance: -
j_gene: TRBJ1-1
d_gene: -
v_gene: TRBV30

CDR3nt: TGTGCCAGCTCACCACCCATGGGCTTCGGCCCACCCCTCCACTTT
CDR3aa: CASSPPMGFGPPLHF
abundance: -
j_gene: TRBJ1-6
d_gene: -
v_gene: TRBV18

CDR3nt: TGTGCCAGCAGCGTAGGGGCGGGACCCACAGATACGCAGTATTTT
CDR3aa: CASSVGAGPTDTQYF
abundance: -
j_gene: TRBJ2-3
d_gene: -
v_gene: TRBV9

CDR3nt: TGTGCCAGCAGCGACGACAGGGGAAACATTCAGTACTTC
CDR3aa: CASSDDRGNIQYF
abundance: -
j_gene: TRBJ2-4
d_gene: TRBD1
v_gene: TRBV7-2

CDR3nt: TGCAGTGCTAGATCAGGGACAGGGGGCTTGTACGAGCAGTACTTC
CDR3aa: CSARSGTGGLYEQYF
abundance: once
j_gene: TRBJ2-7
d_gene: TRBD1
v_gene: TRBV20-1

CDR3nt: TGCAGCGTTGTGGTCGGAGATAGCAATCAGCCCCAGCATTTT
CDR3aa: CSVVVGDSNQPQHF
abundance: -
j_gene: TRBJ1-5
d_gene: -
v_gene: TRBV29-1

CDR3nt: TGTGCCTGGAGCAACGACAGGGGGAGAGGCGCCGGGGAGCTGTTTTTT
CDR3aa: CAWSNDRGRGAGELFF
abundance: -
j_gene: TRBJ2-2
d_gene: TRBD1
v_gene: TRBV30

CDR3nt: TGTGCCAGCAGTGAGTTCCAGGGGACCCGCCAAGAGACCCAGTACTTC
CDR3aa: CASSEFQGTRQETQYF
abundance: -
j_gene: TRBJ2-5
d_gene: -
v_gene: TRBV25-1

CDR3nt: TGTGCCAGCAGTTTCGCGGAGGGCCACACAGATACGCAGTATTTT
CDR3aa: CASSFAEGHTDTQYF
abundance: -
j_gene: TRBJ2-3
d_gene: -
v_gene: TRBV27

CDR3nt: TGTGCCATCTCGCAGGATGGCAATCAGCCCCAGCATTTT
CDR3aa: CAISQDGNQPQHF
abundance: -
j_gene: TRBJ1-5
d_gene: -
v_gene: TRBV6-2/TRBV6-3

CDR3nt: TGTGCCAGCTCACCAACAGGGAAAGAGACCCAGTACTTC
CDR3aa: CASSPTGKETQYF
abundance: -
j_gene: TRBJ2-5
d_gene: -
v_gene: TRBV18

CDR3nt: TGTGCCTGGAGTGTAGGGTCAGGGAGTTTGGGTTCACCCCTCCACTTT
CDR3aa: CAWSVGSGSLGSPLHF
abundance: -
j_gene: TRBJ1-6
d_gene: -
v_gene: TRBV30

CDR3nt: TGTGCCAGCAGGGTCGGGGGGTCCTCCTACAATGAGCAGTTCTTC
CDR3aa: CASRVGGSSYNEQFF
abundance: -
j_gene: TRBJ2-1
d_gene: TRBD2
v_gene: TRBV7-2

CDR3nt: TGTGCCATCGCCGGGACTAGCGGGGGGGCCGGAGAGACCCAGTACTTC
CDR3aa: CAIAGTSGGAGETQYF
abundance: -
j_gene: TRBJ2-5
d_gene: TRBD2
v_gene: TRBV10-3

CDR3nt: TGTGCCAGCAAGGAGTCAGGGACTGAAGCTTTCTTT
CDR3aa: CASKESGTEAFF
abundance: once
j_gene: TRBJ1-1
d_gene: -
v_gene: TRBV6-5

CDR3nt: TGTGCCAGCAGTTATAGGCAGGGCACTGGCGGGACTGAAGCTTTCTTT
CDR3aa: CASSYRQGTGGTEAFF
abundance: -
j_gene: TRBJ1-1
d_gene: -
v_gene: TRBV6-2/TRBV6-3

CDR3nt: TGTGCCAGCAGTTACTCGACAGAACCCCCGGGAGATACGCAGTATTTT
CDR3aa: CASSYSTEPPGDTQYF
abundance: -
j_gene: TRBJ2-3
d_gene: -
v_gene: TRBV6-5

CDR3nt: TGTGCCAGCAGCGTATCGGCAGGGGGTGAAAAACTGTTTTTT
CDR3aa: CASSVSAGGEKLFF
abundance: -
j_gene: TRBJ1-4
d_gene: TRBD1
v_gene: TRBV9

CDR3nt: TGTGCCTGGAGCCTCGGGGGGAGCTCTGGAAACACCATATATTTT
CDR3aa: CAWSLGGSSGNTIYF
abundance: -
j_gene: TRBJ1-3
d_gene: -
v_gene: TRBV30